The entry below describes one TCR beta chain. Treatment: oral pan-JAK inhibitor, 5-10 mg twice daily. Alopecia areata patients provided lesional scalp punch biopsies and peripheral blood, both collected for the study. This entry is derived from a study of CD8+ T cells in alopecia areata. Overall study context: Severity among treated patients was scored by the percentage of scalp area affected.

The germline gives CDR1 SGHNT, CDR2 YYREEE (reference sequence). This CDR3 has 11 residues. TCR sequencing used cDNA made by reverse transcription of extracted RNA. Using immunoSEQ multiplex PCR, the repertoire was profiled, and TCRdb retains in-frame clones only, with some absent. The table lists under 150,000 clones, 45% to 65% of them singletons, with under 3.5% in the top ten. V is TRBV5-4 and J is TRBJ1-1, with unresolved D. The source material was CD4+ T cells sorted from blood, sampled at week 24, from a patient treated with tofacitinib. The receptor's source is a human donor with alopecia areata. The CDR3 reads CVWGMNTEAFF. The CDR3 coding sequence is TGTGTCTGGGGAATGAACACTGAAGCTTTCTTT.